The clone carrying this T cell receptor (beta chain) showed up many times. Its target is not known. One entry per CDR3 protein results from TCRdb running MiXCR on the 5' RACE reads. The sample gives about 15,000 distinct CDR3 sequences, around 6.6% of which show up once; about 9% is in the top ten. This specimen comes from a study of spatial heterogeneity in lung cancer. Germline-derived CDR1 and CDR2 are WNHNN and SYGVQD (reference sequence). This CDR3 contains 15 residues. With 2 bases clipped from V and 4 bases from J, the junction kept 5 bases outside the gene matches. Study conclusions and caveats: Tumors with more nonsynonymous mutations had more expanded intratumoral alpha and beta TCRs. Coverage estimated for tumor T cells reached approximately 7% for alpha chains and 12% to 15% for beta chains.

Time point specified: sample taken at primary tumor resection. This sample comprised lung tumor tissue, obtained at surgery. The chain has TRBV10-1 and TRBJ2-3; 8 bases are a match to TRBD1. This receptor was taken from a male donor with early-stage non-small cell lung cancer. CDR3 protein: CASSEGGQDADTQYF. Written as DNA, the CDR3 is TGCGCCAGCAGTGAGGGGGGACAGGACGCAGATACGCAGTATTTT.